Shown below are 10 T cell receptor beta chains from a single sample sequenced in a study of blood T cell repertoires in COVID-19. Clones were read by immunoSEQ multiplex PCR, and TCRdb kept only the in-frame ones, dropping some. The table lists roughly 160,000 clones, around 80% of them singletons, with 3% to 4% in the top ten. Source material: PBMCs or T cells enriched from blood (not recorded which). The receptors stem from an older woman who had recovered from COVID-19.

V usage is TRBV29-1 and J usage is TRBJ2-7; D possibly corresponds to TRBD1 (6 bases). Trimming removed 5 bases from V and 6 bases from J, with 17 bases in between. This CDR3 region has 13 residues. CDR1 is SQVTM, CDR2 ANQGSEA, per germline. CDR3 protein: CSVSGHLNIEQYF. In DNA, the CDR3 is TGCAGCGTTTCGGGACATTTGAATATCGAGCAGTACTTC.

The J gene is TRBJ2-5, the V gene TRBV4-1; possibly TRBD2 for D (6 bases). The V gene's germline CDR1 is MGHRA and CDR2 YSYEKL. There are 16 residues in the CDR3. The germline V and J ends were trimmed by 1 base and 0 bases, with 12 bases remaining between them. CDR3 coding DNA: TGCGCCAGCAGCCAAGGGGGGGATTGGTACCAAGAGACCCAGTACTTC. The encoded protein is CASSQGGDWYQETQYF.

The rearrangement joins TRBV11-2 to TRBJ1-2; the D gene is possibly TRBD1 (6 bases). The CDR3 loop spans 14 amino acids. Germline CDR1 and CDR2: SGHAT and FQNNGV. Trimming took off 5 bases at V and 4 bases at J, with 14 bases between the two ends. The CDR3 spells CASSPATDSYGYTF. CDR3 in DNA: TGTGCCAGCAGCCCCGCCACGGACAGCTATGGCTACACCTTC.

This clone was observed a single time. This chain joins TRBV6-5 and TRBJ1-1; unclear D gene. V was clipped by 8 bases and J by 8 bases, with 12 bases between them. The CDR3 covers 11 residues. Germline V gene lookup returns CDR1 MNHEY and CDR2 SVGAGI. Written as DNA, the CDR3 is TGTGCCAGCCTTACGGCGGGGGAAGCTTTCTTT. Translation gives CASLTAGEAFF.

CDR3 residues: CASSFGGAGNEQFF. Written as DNA, the CDR3 is TGCGCCAGCAGCTTCGGGGGGGCCGGTAATGAGCAGTTCTTC. This chain connects TRBV5-1 to TRBJ2-1; TRBD2 matches 8 bases. The CDR3 runs 14 residues. Germline CDR1 reads SGHRS; CDR2 reads YFSETQ. V was clipped by 2 bases and J by 7 bases; unmatched bases: 5.

This clone was counted a few times. The V call is TRBV7-2, the J call TRBJ1-2; D may be TRBD1 (5 bases). CDR3 length: 14 residues. Per the germline V gene, CDR1 is SGHTA and CDR2 is FQGNSA. Trimming shortened V by 5 bases and J by 0 bases, and 10 bases separated the two germline ends. The CDR3 spells CASSLTGANYGYTF. In DNA form, the CDR3 reads TGTGCCAGCAGCCTAACGGGGGCTAACTATGGCTACACCTTC.

This chain connects TRBV30 to TRBJ2-7; no definite D call. The germline V gene has CDR1 GTSNPN and CDR2 SVGIG (reference sequence). V dropped 3 bases and J dropped 4 bases, with 13 bases sitting between them. The CDR3 has 13 residues. The CDR3 loop is CAWSARQGYEQYF. CDR3 bases: TGTGCCTGGAGCGCCAGACAAGGTTACGAGCAGTACTTC.

The table lists this clone with a count of one. The chain recombines TRBV19 with TRBJ1-1; D call uncertain. The CDR3 runs 13 residues. The germline V gene has CDR1 LNHDA and CDR2 SQIVND (reference sequence). Trimming took off 9 bases at V and 0 bases at J, with 11 bases between the two ends. The CDR3 sequence is CASSRIMNTEAFF. DNA for the CDR3: TGTGCCAGCAGCAGGATTATGAACACTGAAGCTTTCTTT.

The chain is built from TRBV5-4 and TRBJ2-2, with TRBD2 matching 9 bases. This CDR3 has 18 amino acids. CDR1 SGHNT and CDR2 YYREEE come from the germline V gene (reference sequence). V gave up 3 bases and J gave up 4 bases; unmatched junction bases: 13. Here the CDR3 DNA reads TGTGCCAGCAGCTCGACAGCGGGGGGCAGAGGGAGCACCGGGGAGCTGTTTTTT. Protein product: CASSSTAGGRGSTGELFF. The variable domain in full, completed from reference TRBV5-4 and TRBJ2-2, reads ETGVTQSPTHLIKTRGQQVTLRCSSQSGHNTVSWYQQALGQGPQFIFQYYREEENGRGNFPPRFSGLQFPNYSSELNVNALELDDSALYLCASSSTAGGRGSTGELFFGEGSRLTVL.

The CDR3 here is CASSRQIANYGYTF. In nucleotides, the CDR3 is TGTGCCAGCAGCAGACAGATAGCTAACTATGGCTACACCTTC. The chain uses TRBV6-5 and TRBJ1-2; the D gene is possibly TRBD1 (5 bases). V lost 6 bases, J lost 0 bases, and 11 bases lay in between. CDR1 and CDR2 from the germline V gene are MNHEY and SVGAGI. This CDR3 comprises 14 residues.